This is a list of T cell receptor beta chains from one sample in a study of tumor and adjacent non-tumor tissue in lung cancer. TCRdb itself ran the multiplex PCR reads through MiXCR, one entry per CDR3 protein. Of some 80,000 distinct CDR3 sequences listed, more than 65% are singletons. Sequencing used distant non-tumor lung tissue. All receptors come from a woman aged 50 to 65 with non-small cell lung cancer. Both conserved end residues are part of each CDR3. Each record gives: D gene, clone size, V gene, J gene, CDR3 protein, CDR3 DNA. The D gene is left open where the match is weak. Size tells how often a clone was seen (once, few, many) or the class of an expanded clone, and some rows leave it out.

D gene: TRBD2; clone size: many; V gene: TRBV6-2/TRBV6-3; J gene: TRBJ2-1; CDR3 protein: CASMGTSGPYNEQFF; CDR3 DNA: TGTGCCAGCATGGGGACTAGCGGACCCTACAATGAGCAGTTCTTC
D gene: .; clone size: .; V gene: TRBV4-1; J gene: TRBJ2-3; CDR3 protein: CACNQEGQGNQPQYF; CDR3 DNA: TGCGCCTGCAACCAAGAGGGGCAGGGCAATCAGCCCCAGTATTTT
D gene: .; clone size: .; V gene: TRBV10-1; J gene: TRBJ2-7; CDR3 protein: CASSVGWGGLSYGQYF; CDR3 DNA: TGCGCCAGTAGTGTCGGGTGGGGAGGCCTCTCCTACGGGCAGTACTTC
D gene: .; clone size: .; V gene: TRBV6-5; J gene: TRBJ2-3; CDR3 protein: CASIYRSNTDTQYF; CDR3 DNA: TGTGCCAGCATTTACAGGTCCAACACAGATACGCAGTATTTT
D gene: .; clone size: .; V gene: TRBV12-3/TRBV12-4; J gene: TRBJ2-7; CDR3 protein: CANRLLLGEQYF; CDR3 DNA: TGTGCCAACAGATTACTGCTCGGAGAGCAGTACTTC
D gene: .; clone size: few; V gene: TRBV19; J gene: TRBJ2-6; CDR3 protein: CASGIGNAAGANVLTF; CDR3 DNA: TGTGCCAGTGGTATAGGGAACGCTGCTGGGGCCAACGTCCTGACTTTC
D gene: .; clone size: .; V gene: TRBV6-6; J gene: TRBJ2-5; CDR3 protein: CASSYPLGQDQETQYF; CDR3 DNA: TGTGCTAGCAGTTACCCACTGGGACAAGATCAAGAGACCCAGTACTTC
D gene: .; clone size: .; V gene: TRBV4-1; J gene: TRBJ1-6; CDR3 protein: CASSQEPEASPLHF; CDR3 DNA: TGCGCCAGCAGCCAAGAGCCAGAGGCTTCACCCCTACACTTT
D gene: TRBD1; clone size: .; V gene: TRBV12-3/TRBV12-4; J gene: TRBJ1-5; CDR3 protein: CASGQDSPISGNQPQVF; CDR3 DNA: TGTGCCAGCGGACAGGACAGCCCCATATCGGGCAATCAGCCCCAGGTTTTT
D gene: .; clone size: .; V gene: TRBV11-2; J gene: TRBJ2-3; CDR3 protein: CASSLRGQPATDTQYF; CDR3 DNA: TGTGCCAGCAGTTTGCGGGGCCAACCAGCGACAGATACGCAGTATTTT
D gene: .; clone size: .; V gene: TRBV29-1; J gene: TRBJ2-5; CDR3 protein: CNVRGIEESQYF; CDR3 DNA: TGCAACGTTCGAGGGATTGAAGAGTCCCAATACTTC
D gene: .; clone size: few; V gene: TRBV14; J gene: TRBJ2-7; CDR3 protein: CASSQKLGYYVQYF; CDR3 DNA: TGTGCCAGCAGTCAGAAGTTAGGGTATTACGTGCAGTACTTC
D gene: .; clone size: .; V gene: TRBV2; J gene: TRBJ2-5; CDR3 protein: CASSESSRLHETQYF; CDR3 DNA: TGTGCCAGCAGTGAGTCATCGCGGCTTCATGAGACCCAGTACTTC
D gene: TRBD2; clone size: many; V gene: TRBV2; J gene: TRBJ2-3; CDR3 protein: CASSFLAGDITDTQYF; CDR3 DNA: TGTGCCAGCAGTTTTCTAGCGGGAGATATCACAGATACGCAGTATTTT
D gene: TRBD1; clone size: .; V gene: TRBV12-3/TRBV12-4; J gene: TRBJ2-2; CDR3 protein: CASNQDRRNTGELFF; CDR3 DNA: TGTGCCAGCAACCAGGACAGGCGGAACACCGGGGAGTTGTTTTTT
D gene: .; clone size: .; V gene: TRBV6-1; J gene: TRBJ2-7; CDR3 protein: CAGSSGTDSTYEQYF; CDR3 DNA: TGTGCCGGGAGCAGTGGTACAGACTCTACCTACGAGCAGTACTTC
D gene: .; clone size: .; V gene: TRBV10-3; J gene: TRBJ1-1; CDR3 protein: CAISEGENTEAFF; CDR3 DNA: TGTGCCATCAGTGAAGGGGAGAATACTGAAGCTTTCTTT
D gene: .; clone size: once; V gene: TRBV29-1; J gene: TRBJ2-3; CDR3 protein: CSVRPPGGADTQNF; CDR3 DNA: TGCAGCGTTAGGCCACCCGGAGGGGCTGATACGCAGAATTTT
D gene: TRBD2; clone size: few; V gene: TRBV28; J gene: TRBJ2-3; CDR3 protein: CASSPGVAGLGPTQYF; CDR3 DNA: TGTGCCAGCAGTCCAGGGGTAGCGGGATTGGGGCCTACGCAGTATTTT
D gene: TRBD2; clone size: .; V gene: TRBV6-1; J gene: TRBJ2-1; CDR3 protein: CGSIIAGTYNEQFF; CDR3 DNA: TGTGGCAGCATAATAGCGGGTACCTACAATGAGCAGTTCTTC
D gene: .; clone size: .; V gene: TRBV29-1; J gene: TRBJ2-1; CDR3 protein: CSAKKRKGSEQLF; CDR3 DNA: TGCAGCGCCAAGAAGCGGAAGGGAAGTGAGCAGCTCTTC
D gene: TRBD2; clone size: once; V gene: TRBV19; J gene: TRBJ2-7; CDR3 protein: CAISIEATSGVSYEQYF; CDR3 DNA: TGTGCCATTAGTATCGAGGCGACTAGCGGGGTCTCCTACGAGCAGTACTTC
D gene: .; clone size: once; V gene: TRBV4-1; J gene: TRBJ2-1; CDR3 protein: CASGPELAEAYNEQFF; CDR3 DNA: TGCGCCAGCGGCCCGGAACTTGCGGAGGCCTACAATGAGCAGTTCTTC
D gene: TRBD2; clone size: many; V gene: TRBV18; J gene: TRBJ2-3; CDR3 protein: CASSRTSGSTDTQYF; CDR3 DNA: TGTGCCAGCTCACGGACTAGCGGGAGCACAGATACGCAGTATTTT
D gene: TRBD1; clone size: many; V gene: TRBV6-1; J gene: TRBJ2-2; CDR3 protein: CASSEGRGHAGELFF; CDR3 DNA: TGTGCCAGCAGTGAAGGCAGGGGGCACGCCGGGGAGCTGTTTTTT
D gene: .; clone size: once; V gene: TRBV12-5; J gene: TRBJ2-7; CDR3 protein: CASSRGDSSHEQCF; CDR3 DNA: TGTGCTAGCTCCCGGGGCGATAGCTCCCACGAGCAGTGCTTC
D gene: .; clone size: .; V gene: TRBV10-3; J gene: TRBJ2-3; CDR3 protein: CAISGSTDKQYF; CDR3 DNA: TGTGCCATCAGTGGTAGCACAGATAAACAGTATTTT
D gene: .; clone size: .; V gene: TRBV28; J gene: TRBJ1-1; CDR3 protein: CASGSAVEGNTEAFF; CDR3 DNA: TGTGCCAGCGGTTCCGCTGTGGAAGGGAACACTGAAGCTTTCTTT
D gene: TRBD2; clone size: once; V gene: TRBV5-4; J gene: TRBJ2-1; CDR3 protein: CARSSDSGRMGDEQFF; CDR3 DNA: TGTGCCAGGAGCTCAGATAGCGGGAGGATGGGGGATGAGCAGTTCTTC
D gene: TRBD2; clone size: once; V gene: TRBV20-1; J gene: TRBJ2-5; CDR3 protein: CSARPIGLAGRRETQYF; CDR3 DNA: TGCAGTGCCCGACCTATCGGACTAGCGGGAAGGCGGGAGACCCAGTACTTC
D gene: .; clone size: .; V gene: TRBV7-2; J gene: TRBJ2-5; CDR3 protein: CASRAGLRETQYF; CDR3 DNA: TGTGCCAGCAGGGCAGGGCTCAGGGAGACCCAGTACTTC
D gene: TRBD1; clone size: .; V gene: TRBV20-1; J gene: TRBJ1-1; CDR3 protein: CSALDRGSVNTEAFF; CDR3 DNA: TGCAGTGCACTAGACAGGGGTTCTGTGAACACTGAAGCTTTCTTT
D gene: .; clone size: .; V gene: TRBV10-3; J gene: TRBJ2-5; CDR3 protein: CAIGEIGETQYF; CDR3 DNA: TGTGCCATCGGTGAGATCGGGGAGACTCAGTACTTC
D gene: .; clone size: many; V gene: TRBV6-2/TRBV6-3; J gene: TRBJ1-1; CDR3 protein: CASSYWGNTEAFF; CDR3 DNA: TGTGCCAGCAGTTACTGGGGGAACACTGAAGCTTTCTTT
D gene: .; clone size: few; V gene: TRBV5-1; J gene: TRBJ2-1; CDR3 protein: CASSQGRTALGEQFF; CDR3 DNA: TGCGCCAGTAGCCAGGGCAGGACGGCGTTGGGTGAGCAGTTCTTC
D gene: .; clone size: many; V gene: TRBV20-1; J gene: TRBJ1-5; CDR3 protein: CSAREGRKPQHF; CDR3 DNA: TGCAGTGCTAGAGAGGGGCGGAAGCCCCAGCATTTT
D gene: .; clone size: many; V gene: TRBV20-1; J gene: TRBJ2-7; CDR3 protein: CSARLREQYF; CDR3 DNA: TGCAGTGCTAGACTAAGAGAGCAGTACTTC
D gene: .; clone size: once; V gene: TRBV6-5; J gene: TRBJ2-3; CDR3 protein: CVSSYSTRDPPRTTDTQYF; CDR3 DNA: TGTGTCAGCAGTTACTCCACCCGGGACCCCCCTCGAACCACAGATACGCAGTATTTT
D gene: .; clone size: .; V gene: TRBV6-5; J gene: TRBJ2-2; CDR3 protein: CASSRFTGIGIGELFF; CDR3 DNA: TGTGCCAGCAGTCGATTTACCGGGATAGGGATCGGGGAGCTGTTTTTT
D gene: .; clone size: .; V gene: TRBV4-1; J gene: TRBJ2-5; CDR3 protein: CTSSHGGETQYF; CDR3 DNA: TGCACCAGCAGCCATGGAGGAGAGACCCAGTACTTC
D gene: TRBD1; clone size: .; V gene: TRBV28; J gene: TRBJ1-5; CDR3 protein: CAPRGGRISNQPQHF; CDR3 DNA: TGTGCCCCCAGGGGGGGGAGGATTAGCAATCAACCCCAGCATTTT
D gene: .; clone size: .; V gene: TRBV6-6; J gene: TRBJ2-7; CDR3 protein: CVSTVLAGSDKQYF; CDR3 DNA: TGTGTCAGCACCGTCCTGGCGGGATCGGACAAGCAGTACTTC
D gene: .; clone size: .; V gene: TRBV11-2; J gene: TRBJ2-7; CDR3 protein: CASSLWSGWEVNF; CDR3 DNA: TGTGCCAGCAGCTTGTGGTCGGGGTGGGAGGTGAACTTC
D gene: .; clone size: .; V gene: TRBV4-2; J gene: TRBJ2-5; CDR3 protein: CASNQVPEGQETQYF; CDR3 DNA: TGTGCCAGCAACCAAGTTCCGGAAGGACAAGAGACCCAGTACTTT